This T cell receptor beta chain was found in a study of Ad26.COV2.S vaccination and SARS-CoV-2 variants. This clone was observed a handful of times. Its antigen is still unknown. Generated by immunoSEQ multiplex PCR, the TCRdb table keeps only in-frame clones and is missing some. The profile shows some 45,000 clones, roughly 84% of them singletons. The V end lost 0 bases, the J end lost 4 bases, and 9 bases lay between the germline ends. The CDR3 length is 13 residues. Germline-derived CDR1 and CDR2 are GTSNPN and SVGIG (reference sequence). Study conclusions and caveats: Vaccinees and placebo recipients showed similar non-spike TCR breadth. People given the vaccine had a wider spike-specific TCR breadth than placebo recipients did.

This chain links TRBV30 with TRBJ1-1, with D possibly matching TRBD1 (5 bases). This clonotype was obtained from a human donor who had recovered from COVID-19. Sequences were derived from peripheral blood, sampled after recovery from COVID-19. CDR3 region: CAWSVAGSTEAFF. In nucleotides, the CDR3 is TGTGCCTGGAGTGTAGCAGGGAGCACTGAAGCTTTCTTT.